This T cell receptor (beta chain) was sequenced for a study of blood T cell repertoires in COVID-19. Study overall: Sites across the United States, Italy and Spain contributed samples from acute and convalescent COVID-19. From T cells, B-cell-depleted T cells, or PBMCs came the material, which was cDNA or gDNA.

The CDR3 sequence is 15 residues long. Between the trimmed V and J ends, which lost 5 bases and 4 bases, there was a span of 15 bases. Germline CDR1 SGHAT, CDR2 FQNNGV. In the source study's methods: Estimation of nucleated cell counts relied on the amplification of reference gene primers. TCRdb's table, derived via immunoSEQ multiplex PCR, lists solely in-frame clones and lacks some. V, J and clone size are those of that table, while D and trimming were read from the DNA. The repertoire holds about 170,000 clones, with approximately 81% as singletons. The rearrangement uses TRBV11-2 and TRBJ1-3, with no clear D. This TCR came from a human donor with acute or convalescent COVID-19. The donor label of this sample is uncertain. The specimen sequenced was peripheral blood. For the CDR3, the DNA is TGTGCCAGCAGCCCGAGGGCGATGGACGGAAACACCATATATTTT. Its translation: CASSPRAMDGNTIYF.